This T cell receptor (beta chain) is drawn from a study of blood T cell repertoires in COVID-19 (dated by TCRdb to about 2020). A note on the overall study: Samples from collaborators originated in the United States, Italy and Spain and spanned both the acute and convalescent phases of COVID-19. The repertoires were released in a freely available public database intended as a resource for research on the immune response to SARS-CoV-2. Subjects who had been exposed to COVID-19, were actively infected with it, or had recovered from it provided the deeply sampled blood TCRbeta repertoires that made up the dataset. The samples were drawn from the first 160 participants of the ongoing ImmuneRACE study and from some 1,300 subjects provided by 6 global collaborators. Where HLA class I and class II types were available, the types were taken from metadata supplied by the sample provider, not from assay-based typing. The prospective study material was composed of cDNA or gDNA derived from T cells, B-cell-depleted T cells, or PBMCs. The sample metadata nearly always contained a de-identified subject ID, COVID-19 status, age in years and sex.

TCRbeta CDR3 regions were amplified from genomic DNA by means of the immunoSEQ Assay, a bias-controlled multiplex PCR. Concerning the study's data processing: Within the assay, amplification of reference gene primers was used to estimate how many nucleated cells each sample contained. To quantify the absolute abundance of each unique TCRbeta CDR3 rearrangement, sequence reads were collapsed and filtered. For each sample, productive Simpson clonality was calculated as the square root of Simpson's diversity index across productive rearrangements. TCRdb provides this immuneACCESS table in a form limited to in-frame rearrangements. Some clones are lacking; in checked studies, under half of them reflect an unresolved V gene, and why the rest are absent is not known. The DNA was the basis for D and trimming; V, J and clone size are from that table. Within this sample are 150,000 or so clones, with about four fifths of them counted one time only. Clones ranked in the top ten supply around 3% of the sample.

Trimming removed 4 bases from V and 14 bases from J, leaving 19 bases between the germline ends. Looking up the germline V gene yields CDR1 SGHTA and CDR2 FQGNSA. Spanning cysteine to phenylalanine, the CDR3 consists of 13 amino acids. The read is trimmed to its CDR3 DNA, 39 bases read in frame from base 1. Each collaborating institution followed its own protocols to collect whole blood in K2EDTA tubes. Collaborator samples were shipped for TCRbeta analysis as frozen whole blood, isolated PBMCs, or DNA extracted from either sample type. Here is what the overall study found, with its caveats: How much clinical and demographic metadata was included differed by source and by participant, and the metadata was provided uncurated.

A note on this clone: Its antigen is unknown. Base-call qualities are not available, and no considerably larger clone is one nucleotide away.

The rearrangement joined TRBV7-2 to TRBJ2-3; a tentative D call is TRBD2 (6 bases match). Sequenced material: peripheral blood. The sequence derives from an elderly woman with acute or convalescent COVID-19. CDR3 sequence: CASSSNRDFRLYF. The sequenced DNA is TGTGCCAGCAGCTCAAACCGGGACTTTCGGCTGTATTTT.